This record concerns one T cell receptor beta chain sequence. V lost 7 bases to trimming and J lost 8 bases, with 14 bases between them. Germline CDR1 is MNHNS and CDR2 is SASEGT. This CDR3 contains 12 residues. The repertoire was sequenced with immunoSEQ multiplex PCR; TCRdb's copy has only in-frame clones and lacks some. This table holds tens of thousands of clones, roughly 92% found once. The sample originates from a study of T cell changes during pregnancy in multiple sclerosis. The sample was peripheral blood, taken in the third trimester of pregnancy. The sequence was obtained from a female donor in good health, enrolled as a control in a pregnancy study. The chain has TRBV6-1 and TRBJ1-2; possible D gene TRBD1, 6 bases. CDR3 nucleotide sequence: TGTGCCAGCAAGGGGGGGCTGTTCGGCTACACCTTC. Amino acid sequence: CASKGGLFGYTF.